The clone carrying this T cell receptor (beta chain) was detected ten times or more. The target antigen is unknown. This entry belongs to a study of regulatory T cells in long-lasting Graves disease. Study-wide findings and caveats: Compared with new cases, persistent Graves' patients showed reduced TCR diversity.

The TCR beta library used iRepertoire HTBI primers with Arm-PCR amplification of CDR3. MiXCR, run by TCRdb on the multiplex PCR reads, gives a single entry per CDR3 protein. The data contain 350,000 to 500,000 distinct CDR3 sequences, 12% to 15% of them singletons. This CDR3 has 15 amino acids. CDR1 SGHTA and CDR2 FQGNSA come from the germline V gene. Deletions cut 1 base from V and 8 bases from J, with 14 bases between. Time point specified: newly diagnosed GD, antithyroid drugs for less than 3 months. TCR sequences were obtained from RNA taken from PBMCs. This sample also appeared in a second study, on T cells in Graves' hyperthyroidism and ophthalmopathy.

Sequenced material: peripheral blood mononuclear cells (PBMCs), taken at new diagnosis, from a patient treated with antithyroid drugs. This receptor was identified in a woman in her 50s with Graves disease. The chain is built from TRBV7-2 and TRBJ1-4, with a tentative D call TRBD1 (5 bases). CDR3 nucleotide sequence: TGTGCCAGCAGCTTAGTTGCGGGGGGGAGAGAAAAACTGTTTTTT. It yields the protein CASSLVAGGREKLFF.